This record concerns one TCR beta chain sequence. The antigen is not known. This specimen belongs to a study of CD8+CD57+ T cells in acquired aplastic anemia. Study details: Healthy donor CD4+ cell samples had a mean of roughly 10 million reads.

Study results and caveats: Controls and patients did not differ significantly in CD8+ Simpson's diversity.

TCR beta VDJ and CDR3 profiles were obtained from a genomic DNA template. MiXCR was run by TCRdb on the reads, yielding one entry per CDR3 protein. The repertoire includes some 200,000 distinct CDR3 sequences, 61% of them detected once, and 29% sits in the top ten. The ends were cut back, 1 base at V and 8 bases at J, with 14 bases in the middle. CDR3 length equals 14 residues. Germline CDR1 and CDR2: SEHNR and FQNEAQ (reference sequence). The V gene is TRBV7-9, the J gene TRBJ1-2; D gene uncertain. The sequencing sample was made of sorted CD4+, CD8+, or CD8+CD57+ T cells (not recorded which) from PBMCs. The receptor was derived from a human donor in good health. CDR3 in amino acids: CASSLGLIVSGYTF. The CDR3 DNA follows: TGTGCCAGCAGCTTAGGTCTAATTGTAAGCGGCTACACCTTC. Using reference TRBV7-9 and TRBJ1-2 for the parts outside the CDR3, the full variable domain is DTGVSQNPRHKITKRGQNVTFRCDPISEHNRLYWYRQTLGQGPEFLTYFQNEAQLEKSRLLSDRFSAERPKGSFSTLEIQRTEQGDSAMYLCASSLGLIVSGYTFGSGTRLTVV.